This T cell receptor (beta chain) stems from a study of T-cell reconstitution after alpha-beta-depleted transplantation in children. Study-wide points: It was reported that alpha-beta T cells came from several hundred expanded graft clones (about two months after transplant). From surviving recipient T cells and thymic progenitors came the high day-60 TCRbeta diversity observed in some patients. Newly produced T cells mostly provided counts and TCRbeta diversity after one year, as hyperexpanded clones declined.

Concerning this clonotype: What it binds is not known.

Per the germline V gene, CDR1 is MNHEY and CDR2 is SMNVEV (reference sequence). The CDR3 runs 15 residues. The germline V and J ends were trimmed by 2 bases and 0 bases, with 10 bases remaining between them. TCRbeta library construction was performed incorporating unique molecular identifiers. TCRdb passed the PCR reads through MiXCR, listing each CDR3 protein once. This sample has about 500,000 distinct CDR3 sequences; about an eighth occur once, and the top ten carry 14%. Sequencing was performed on PBMCs, mostly from graft donor cells, taken 180 days after TCRalphabeta/CD19-depleted stem cell transplant. The sequence was obtained from a female patient aged 2-9 years who had a stem cell transplant for aplastic anemia, so the T cells may come from the graft donor. The chain has TRBV27 and TRBJ2-5; D is unclear. Written as DNA, the CDR3 is TGTGCCAGCAGTTTACGGTTGGGGTACCAAGAGACCCAGTACTTC. It encodes CASSLRLGYQETQYF.